This TCR beta chain was sequenced during a study of T cells in Graves' hyperthyroidism and ophthalmopathy. Study-wide background: Once the initial diagnosis was made, peripheral blood was obtained before any treatment.

Amplified TCR beta CDR3 regions came from RNA transcripts. With the HTBI primer set, the TCR CDR3 went through a first round of RT-PCR. One entry per CDR3 protein, called by TCRdb with MiXCR from the multiplex PCR reads. The sample holds some 370,000 distinct CDR3 sequences; roughly a sixth are singletons and the top ten take roughly 35%. This clonotype has a count of ten or more. Uncontrolled infections, other autoimmune diseases, pregnancy or lactation led to exclusion of patients. The source of the PBMCs was about 10 ml of fresh peripheral blood. CDR3 size: 15 residues. Germline loops: CDR1 SGDLS, CDR2 YYNGEE. The ends lost 4 bases at V and 8 bases at J; junction bases unmatched: 11.

This sequence joins TRBV9 and TRBJ2-1; 8 bases fit TRBD1. The sample comprised blood. The origin of this receptor is a woman in her twenties or thirties with Graves' hyperthyroidism that later progressed to Graves' ophthalmopathy. This CDR3 reads CASSTRTGFQYEQFF. The CDR3 DNA reads TGTGCCAGCAGCACCCGGACAGGGTTTCAATATGAGCAGTTCTTC.